These T cell receptor beta chains were read from a single sample in a study of lymphopenia after photon versus proton radiotherapy. The repertoire was sequenced with immunoSEQ multiplex PCR; TCRdb's copy has only in-frame clones and lacks some. The top ten hold about 0.66% of the sample, which has fewer than 40,000 clones, 85% to 95% seen once. Specimen: peripheral blood, collected from a patient treated with photon-based radiotherapy. These receptors were collected from a woman between 45 and 65 years old with cholangiocarcinoma. CDR3s include the opening cysteine and the closing phenylalanine or tryptophan.

v_call: TRBV27
j_call: TRBJ1-2
cdr3_aa: CASSFAGNYGYTF

v_call: TRBV2
j_call: TRBJ1-3
cdr3_aa: CASNRRPGHRSGNTIYF

v_call: TRBV7-9
j_call: TRBJ2-3
cdr3_aa: CASGSSSTQYF

v_call: TRBV11-2
j_call: TRBJ2-7
cdr3_aa: CASSPSTWGTAEQYF

v_call: TRBV7-9
j_call: TRBJ2-1
cdr3_aa: CASSLGGGFGNEQFF

v_call: TRBV6-1
j_call: TRBJ1-5
cdr3_aa: CASSEQATRHF

v_call: TRBV6-5
j_call: TRBJ1-6
cdr3_aa: CASSREGRNSPLHF

v_call: TRBV6-1
j_call: TRBJ2-5
cdr3_aa: CASSERAGGPETQYF

v_call: TRBV20-1
j_call: TRBJ2-5
cdr3_aa: CSASAGIGQYF

v_call: TRBV7-9
j_call: TRBJ1-2
cdr3_aa: CASSEQGAEGYTF

v_call: TRBV27
j_call: TRBJ1-4
cdr3_aa: CASSGTSREKLFF

v_call: TRBV5-1
j_call: TRBJ2-6
cdr3_aa: CASSLGTDYGANVLTF

v_call: TRBV2
j_call: TRBJ2-3
cdr3_aa: CASSEGQLSTDTQYF

v_call: TRBV6-5
j_call: TRBJ1-2
cdr3_aa: CASIGGDGESYGYTF

v_call: TRBV2
j_call: TRBJ2-2
cdr3_aa: CASRATGELFF

v_call: TRBV30
j_call: TRBJ1-2
cdr3_aa: CACPWGGPSYGYTF

v_call: TRBV7-2
j_call: TRBJ2-3
cdr3_aa: CASSWTTDTQYF

v_call: TRBV14
j_call: TRBJ2-1
cdr3_aa: CASSQAAGGQFF

v_call: TRBV10-3
j_call: TRBJ1-6
cdr3_aa: CAISEQGLSSYNSPLHF

v_call: TRBV5-4
j_call: TRBJ1-1
cdr3_aa: CASSSQGGHAFF

v_call: TRBV6-4
j_call: TRBJ1-5
cdr3_aa: CASSVGSNSNQPQHF

v_call: TRBV20-1
j_call: TRBJ1-1
cdr3_aa: CSATPGAEAFF

v_call: TRBV19
j_call: TRBJ2-5
cdr3_aa: CASSIIRDRGRETQYF

v_call: TRBV5-4
j_call: TRBJ1-1
cdr3_aa: CASSLLQGPNTEAFF

v_call: TRBV7-9
j_call: TRBJ2-5
cdr3_aa: CASSTWTLQETQYF

v_call: TRBV9
j_call: TRBJ2-3
cdr3_aa: CASSPSSGFSTDTQYF

v_call: TRBV5-1
j_call: TRBJ1-2
cdr3_aa: CASRSSLVGGHGYTF

v_call: TRBV5-1
j_call: TRBJ2-7
cdr3_aa: CASSSLDRLGSYEQYF

v_call: TRBV2
j_call: TRBJ1-5
cdr3_aa: CASSGGRDLFSNQPQHF

v_call: TRBV18
j_call: TRBJ1-5
cdr3_aa: CASSPVRGGQPQHF

v_call: TRBV6-5
j_call: TRBJ2-7
cdr3_aa: CASSYSGSFSYEQYF

v_call: TRBV18
j_call: TRBJ2-4
cdr3_aa: CATSGQGRNIQYF

v_call: TRBV11-2
j_call: TRBJ1-2
cdr3_aa: CASSPERVSNYGYTF

v_call: TRBV6-5
j_call: TRBJ1-3
cdr3_aa: CASSSTRQGGNTIYF

v_call: TRBV2
j_call: TRBJ2-3
cdr3_aa: CASSHPFTDTQYF

v_call: TRBV11-2
j_call: TRBJ1-1
cdr3_aa: CASSLDPGIRGTEAFF

v_call: TRBV9
j_call: TRBJ1-1
cdr3_aa: CASSGDPSGTEAFF

v_call: TRBV4-1
j_call: TRBJ2-1
cdr3_aa: CASSQGSGGTYNEQFF

v_call: TRBV5-8
j_call: TRBJ2-6
cdr3_aa: CASSLDSVVLAANVLTF

v_call: TRBV7-7
j_call: TRBJ2-1
cdr3_aa: CASSLLGDSQNNEQFF

v_call: TRBV10-1
j_call: TRBJ1-4
cdr3_aa: CASSGGTGREKLFF